This T cell receptor (beta chain) was recovered during a study of blood T cell repertoires in COVID-19. Overall study: Both acute and convalescent COVID-19 samples were obtained from the United States, Italy and Spain. PBMCs, B-cell-depleted T cells, or T cells were the source of the cDNA or gDNA that made up the material.

Methods used by the authors: Counts of nucleated cells, estimated from reference gene primer amplification, were obtained. The data were produced by immunoSEQ multiplex PCR, yet TCRdb's version contains in-frame clones alone and is incomplete. That table supplies the V and J calls and clone size; D and trimming were determined from the DNA. The table shows 150,000 to 200,000 clones, with approximately 86% occurring only once. The receptor was isolated from a man in his 70s with acute or convalescent COVID-19. The sample was peripheral blood.

CDR3 region: CASSATGGTLAFF. In DNA form, the CDR3 reads TGTGCCAGCAGCGCAACGGGGGGGACCCTTGCTTTCTTT. This chain joins TRBV6-6 and TRBJ1-1; possibly TRBD1 for D (5 bases). V gave up 6 bases and J gave up 11 bases, with 19 bases separating them. The CDR3 totals 13 residues. CDR1 is MNHNY, CDR2 SVGAGI, per germline (reference sequence).